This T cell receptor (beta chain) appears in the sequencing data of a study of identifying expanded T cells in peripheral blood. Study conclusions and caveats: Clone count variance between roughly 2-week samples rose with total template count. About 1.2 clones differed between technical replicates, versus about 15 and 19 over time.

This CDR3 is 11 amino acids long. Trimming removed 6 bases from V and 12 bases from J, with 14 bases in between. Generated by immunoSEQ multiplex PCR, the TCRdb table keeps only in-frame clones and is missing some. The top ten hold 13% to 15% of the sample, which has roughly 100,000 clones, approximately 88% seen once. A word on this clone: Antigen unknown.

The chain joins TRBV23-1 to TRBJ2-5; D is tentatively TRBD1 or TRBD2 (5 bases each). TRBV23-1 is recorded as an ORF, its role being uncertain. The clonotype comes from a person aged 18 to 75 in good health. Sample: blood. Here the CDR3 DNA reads TGCGCCAGCAGCCCGGGCAGGGAGAAGTACTTC. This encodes CASSPGREKYF.